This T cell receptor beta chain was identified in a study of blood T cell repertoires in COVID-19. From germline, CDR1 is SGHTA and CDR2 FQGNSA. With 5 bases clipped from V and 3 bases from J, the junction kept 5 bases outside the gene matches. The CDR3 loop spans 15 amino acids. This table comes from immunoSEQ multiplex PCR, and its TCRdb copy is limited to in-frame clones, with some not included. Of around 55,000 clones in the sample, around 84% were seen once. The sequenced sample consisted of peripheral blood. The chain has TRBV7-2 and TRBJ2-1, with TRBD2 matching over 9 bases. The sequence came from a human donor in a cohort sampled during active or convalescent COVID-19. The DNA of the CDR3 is TGTGCCAGCAGCATGAGTAGCGGGGGCTACAATGAGCAGTTCTTC. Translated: CASSMSSGGYNEQFF.